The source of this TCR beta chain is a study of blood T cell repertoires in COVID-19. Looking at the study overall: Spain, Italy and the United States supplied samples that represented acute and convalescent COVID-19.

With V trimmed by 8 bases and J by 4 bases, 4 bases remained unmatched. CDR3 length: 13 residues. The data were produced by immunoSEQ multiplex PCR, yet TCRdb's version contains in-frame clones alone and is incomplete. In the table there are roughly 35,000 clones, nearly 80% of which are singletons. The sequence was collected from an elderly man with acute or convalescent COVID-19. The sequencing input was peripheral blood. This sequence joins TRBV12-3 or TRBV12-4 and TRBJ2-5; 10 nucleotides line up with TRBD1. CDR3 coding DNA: TGTGCCAGCTCGGGACAGGGGTCAGAGACCCAGTACTTC. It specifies CASSGQGSETQYF.